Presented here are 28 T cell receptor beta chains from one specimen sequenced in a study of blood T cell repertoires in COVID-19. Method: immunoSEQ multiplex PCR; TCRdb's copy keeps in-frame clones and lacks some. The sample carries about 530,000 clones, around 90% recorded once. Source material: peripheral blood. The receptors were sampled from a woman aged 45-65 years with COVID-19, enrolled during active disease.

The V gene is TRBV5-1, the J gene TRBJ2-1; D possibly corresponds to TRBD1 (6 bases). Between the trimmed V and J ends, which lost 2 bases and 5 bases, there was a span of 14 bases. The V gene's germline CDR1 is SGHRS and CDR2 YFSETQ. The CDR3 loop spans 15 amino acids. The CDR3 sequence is CASSFEGDRDNEQFF. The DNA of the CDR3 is TGCGCCAGCAGCTTCGAGGGGGACCGAGACAATGAGCAGTTCTTC. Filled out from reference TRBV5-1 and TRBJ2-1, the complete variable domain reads KAGVTQTPRYLIKTRGQQVTLSCSPISGHRSVSWYQQTPGQGLQFLFEYFSETQRNKGNFPGRFSGRQFSNSRSEMNVSTLELGDSALYLCASSFEGDRDNEQFFGPGTRLTVL.

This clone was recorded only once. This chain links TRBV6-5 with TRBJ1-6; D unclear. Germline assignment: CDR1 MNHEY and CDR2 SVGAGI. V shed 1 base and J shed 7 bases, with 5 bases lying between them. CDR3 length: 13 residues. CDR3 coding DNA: TGTGCCAGCAGTTACTTGCAGAATTCACCCCTCCACTTT. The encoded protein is CASSYLQNSPLHF.

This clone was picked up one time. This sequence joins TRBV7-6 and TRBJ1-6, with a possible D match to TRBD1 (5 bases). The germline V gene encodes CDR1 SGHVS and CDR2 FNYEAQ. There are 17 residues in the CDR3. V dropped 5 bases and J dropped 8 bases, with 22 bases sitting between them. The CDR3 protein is CASSPEMGREVDSPLHF. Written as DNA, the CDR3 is TGTGCCAGCAGCCCGGAGATGGGCAGGGAAGTTGATTCACCCCTCCACTTT.

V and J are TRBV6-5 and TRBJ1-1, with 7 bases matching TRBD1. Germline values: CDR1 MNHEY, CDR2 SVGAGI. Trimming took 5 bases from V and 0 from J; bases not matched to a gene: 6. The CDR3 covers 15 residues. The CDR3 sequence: CASSRTGFMNTEAFF. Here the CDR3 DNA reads TGTGCCAGCAGTCGGACAGGATTCATGAACACTGAAGCTTTCTTT.

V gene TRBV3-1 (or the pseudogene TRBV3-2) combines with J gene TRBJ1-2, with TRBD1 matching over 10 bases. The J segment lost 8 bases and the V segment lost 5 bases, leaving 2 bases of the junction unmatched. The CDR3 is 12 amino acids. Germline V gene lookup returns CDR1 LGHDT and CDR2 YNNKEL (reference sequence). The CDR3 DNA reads TGTGCCAGCAGCGAGACAGGGGGCGGCTACACCTTC. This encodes CASSETGGGYTF.

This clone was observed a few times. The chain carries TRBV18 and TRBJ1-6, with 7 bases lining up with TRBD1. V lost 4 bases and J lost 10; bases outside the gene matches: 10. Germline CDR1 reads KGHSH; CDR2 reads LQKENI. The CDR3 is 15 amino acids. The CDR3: CASSLEKGAGSPLHF. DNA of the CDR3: TGTGCCAGCTCACTAGAAAAGGGGGCTGGATCACCCCTCCACTTT. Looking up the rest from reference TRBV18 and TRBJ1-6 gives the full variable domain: NAGVMQNPRHLVRRRGQEARLRCSPMKGHSHVYWYRQLPEEGLKFMVYLQKENIIDESGMPKERFSAEFPKEGPSILRIQQVVRGDSAAYFCASSLEKGAGSPLHFGNGTRLTVT.

The CDR3 sequence is CASSPRVNSPLHF. CDR3 DNA: TGTGCCAGCAGTCCCAGGGTTAATTCACCCCTCCACTTT. V usage is TRBV2 and J usage is TRBJ1-6, with D perhaps matching TRBD1 (5 bases). Trimming left V 5 bases short and J 6 bases short, with 8 bases between. This CDR3 comprises 13 residues. Germline V CDR1 and CDR2: SNHLY, FYNNEI.

This chain's CDR3 is CASSQDPGWDTEAFF. The DNA for the CDR3 is TGTGCCAGCAGCCAAGATCCGGGGTGGGACACTGAAGCTTTCTTT. The gene calls are TRBV3-1 (or the pseudogene TRBV3-2) and TRBJ1-1; no definite D call. The V and J ends lost 0 bases and 3 bases respectively, with 11 bases between them. There are 15 residues in the CDR3. CDR1 is LGHDT, CDR2 YNNKEL, per germline (reference sequence).

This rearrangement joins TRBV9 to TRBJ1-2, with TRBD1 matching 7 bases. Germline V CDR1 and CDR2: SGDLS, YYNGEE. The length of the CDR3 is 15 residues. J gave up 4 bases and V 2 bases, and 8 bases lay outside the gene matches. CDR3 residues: CASSVSGQRGYGYTF. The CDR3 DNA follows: TGTGCCAGCAGCGTGTCGGGACAGCGAGGCTATGGCTACACCTTC.

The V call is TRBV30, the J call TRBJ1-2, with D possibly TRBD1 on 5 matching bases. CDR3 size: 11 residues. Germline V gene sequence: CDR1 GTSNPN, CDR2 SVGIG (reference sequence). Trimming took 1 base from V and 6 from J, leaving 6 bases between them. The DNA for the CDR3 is TGTGCCTGGAGTGAGGGGAATGGCTACACCTTC. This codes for CAWSEGNGYTF.

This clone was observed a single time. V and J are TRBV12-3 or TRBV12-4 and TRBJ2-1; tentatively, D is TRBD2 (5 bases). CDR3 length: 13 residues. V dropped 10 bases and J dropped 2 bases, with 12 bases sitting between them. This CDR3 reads CAISLGAYNEQFF. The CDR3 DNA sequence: TGTGCCATATCACTAGGCGCCTACAATGAGCAGTTCTTC.

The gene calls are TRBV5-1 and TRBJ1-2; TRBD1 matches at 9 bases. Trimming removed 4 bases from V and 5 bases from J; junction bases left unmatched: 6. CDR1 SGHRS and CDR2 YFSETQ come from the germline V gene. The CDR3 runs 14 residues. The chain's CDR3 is CASSVDRGGYGYTF. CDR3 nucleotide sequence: TGCGCCAGCAGCGTGGACAGGGGAGGATATGGCTACACCTTC.

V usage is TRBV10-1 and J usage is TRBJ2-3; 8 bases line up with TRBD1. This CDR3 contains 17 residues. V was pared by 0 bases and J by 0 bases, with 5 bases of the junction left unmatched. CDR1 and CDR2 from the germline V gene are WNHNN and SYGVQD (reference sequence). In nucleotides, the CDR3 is TGCGCCAGCAGTGAGTCGAGGACAGGGACAAGCACAGATACGCAGTATTTT. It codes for CASSESRTGTSTDTQYF.

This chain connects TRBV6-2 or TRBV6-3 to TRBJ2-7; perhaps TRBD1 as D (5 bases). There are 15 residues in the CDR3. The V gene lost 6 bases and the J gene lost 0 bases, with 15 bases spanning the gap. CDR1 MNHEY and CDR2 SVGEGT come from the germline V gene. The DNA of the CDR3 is TGTGCCAGCAGCGATGGACACGCGAGCTCCTACGAGCAGTACTTC. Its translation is CASSDGHASSYEQYF.

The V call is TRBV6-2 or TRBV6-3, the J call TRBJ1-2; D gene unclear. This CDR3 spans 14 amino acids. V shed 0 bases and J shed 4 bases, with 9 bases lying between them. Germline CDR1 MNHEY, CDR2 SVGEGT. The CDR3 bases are TGTGCCAGCAGTTACTCGACTGACCCCTATGGCTACACCTTC. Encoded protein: CASSYSTDPYGYTF.

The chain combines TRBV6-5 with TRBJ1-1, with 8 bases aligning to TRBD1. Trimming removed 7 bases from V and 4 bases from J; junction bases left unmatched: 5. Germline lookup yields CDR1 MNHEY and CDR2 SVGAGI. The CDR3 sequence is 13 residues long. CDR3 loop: CASTQGQGTEAFF. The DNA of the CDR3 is TGTGCCAGCACCCAAGGACAGGGCACTGAAGCTTTCTTT.

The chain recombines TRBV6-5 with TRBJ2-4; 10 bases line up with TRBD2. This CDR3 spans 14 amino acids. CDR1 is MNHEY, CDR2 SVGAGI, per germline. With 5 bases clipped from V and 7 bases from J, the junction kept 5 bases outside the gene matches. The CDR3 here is CASSLAGEGNIQYF. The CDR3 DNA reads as TGTGCCAGCAGTCTAGCGGGGGAGGGGAACATTCAGTACTTC.

The CDR3 is CASSMTGTGNSYEQYF. As DNA, the CDR3 is TGCGCCAGCAGCATGACCGGGACAGGCAACTCCTACGAGCAGTACTTC. The J gene is TRBJ2-7, the V gene TRBV5-1, with 8 bases fitting TRBD1. V shed 4 bases, J shed 0 bases, and the junction held 9 bases outside the gene matches. This CDR3 spans 16 amino acids. CDR1 is SGHRS, CDR2 YFSETQ, per germline.

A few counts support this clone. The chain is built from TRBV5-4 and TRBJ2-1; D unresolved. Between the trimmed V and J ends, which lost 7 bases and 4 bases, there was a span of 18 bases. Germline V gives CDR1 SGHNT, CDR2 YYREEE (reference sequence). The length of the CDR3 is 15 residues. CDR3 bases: TGTGCCAGCCTCCCGAGAGAAGCGCCTTACAATGAGCAGTTCTTC. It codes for CASLPREAPYNEQFF. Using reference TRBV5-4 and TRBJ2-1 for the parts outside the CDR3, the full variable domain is ETGVTQSPTHLIKTRGQQVTLRCSSQSGHNTVSWYQQALGQGPQFIFQYYREEENGRGNFPPRFSGLQFPNYSSELNVNALELDDSALYLCASLPREAPYNEQFFGPGTRLTVL.

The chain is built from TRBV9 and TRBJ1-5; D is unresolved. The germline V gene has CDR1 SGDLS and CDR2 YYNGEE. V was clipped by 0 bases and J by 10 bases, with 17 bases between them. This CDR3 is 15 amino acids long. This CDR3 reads CASSVGPTVRVPQHF. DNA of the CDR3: TGTGCCAGCAGCGTAGGGCCAACGGTGAGGGTACCCCAGCATTTT.

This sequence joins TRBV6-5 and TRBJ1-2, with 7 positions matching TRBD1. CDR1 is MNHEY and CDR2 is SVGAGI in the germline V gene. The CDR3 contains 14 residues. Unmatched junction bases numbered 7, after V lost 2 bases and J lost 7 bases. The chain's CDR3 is CASSYASTGVGYTF. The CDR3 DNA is TGTGCCAGCAGTTACGCCTCTACAGGGGTTGGCTACACCTTC.

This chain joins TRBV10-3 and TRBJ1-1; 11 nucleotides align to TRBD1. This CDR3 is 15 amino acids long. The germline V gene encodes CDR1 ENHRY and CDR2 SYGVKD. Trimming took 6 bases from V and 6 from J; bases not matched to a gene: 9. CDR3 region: CAIREKGQGEPEAFF. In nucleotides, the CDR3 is TGTGCCATCAGGGAAAAGGGACAGGGGGAACCTGAAGCTTTCTTT.

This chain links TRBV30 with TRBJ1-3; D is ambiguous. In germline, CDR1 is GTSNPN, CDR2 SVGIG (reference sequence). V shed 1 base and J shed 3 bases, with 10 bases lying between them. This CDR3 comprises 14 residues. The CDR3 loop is CAWSGGIDGNTIYF. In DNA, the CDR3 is TGTGCCTGGAGTGGAGGGATAGATGGAAACACCATATATTTT.

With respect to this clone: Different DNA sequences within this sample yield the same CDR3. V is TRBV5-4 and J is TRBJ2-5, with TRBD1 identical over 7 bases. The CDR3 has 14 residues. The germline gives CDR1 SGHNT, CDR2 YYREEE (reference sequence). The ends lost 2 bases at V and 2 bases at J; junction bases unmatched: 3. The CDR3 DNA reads TGTGCCAGCAGCTTACGGGACAGTCAAGAGACCCAGTACTTC. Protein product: CASSLRDSQETQYF.

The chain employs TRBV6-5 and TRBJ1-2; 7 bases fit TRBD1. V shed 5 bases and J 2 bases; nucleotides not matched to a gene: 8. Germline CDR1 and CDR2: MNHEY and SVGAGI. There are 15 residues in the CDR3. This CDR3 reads CASSMTGIANYGYTF. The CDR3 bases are TGTGCCAGCAGTATGACAGGGATCGCAAACTATGGCTACACCTTC.

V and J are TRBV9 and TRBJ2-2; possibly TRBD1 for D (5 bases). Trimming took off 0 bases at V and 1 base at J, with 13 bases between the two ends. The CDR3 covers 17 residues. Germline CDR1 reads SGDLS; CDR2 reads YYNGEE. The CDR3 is CASSVAHRILNTGELFF. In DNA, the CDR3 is TGTGCCAGCAGCGTAGCCCACAGGATCTTGAACACCGGGGAGCTGTTTTTT.

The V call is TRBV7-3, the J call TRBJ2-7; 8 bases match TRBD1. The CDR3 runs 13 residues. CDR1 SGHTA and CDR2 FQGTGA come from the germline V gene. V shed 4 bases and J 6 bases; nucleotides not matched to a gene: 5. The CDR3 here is CASSSGQVGEQYF. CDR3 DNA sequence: TGTGCCAGCAGCTCGGGACAGGTTGGCGAGCAGTACTTC.

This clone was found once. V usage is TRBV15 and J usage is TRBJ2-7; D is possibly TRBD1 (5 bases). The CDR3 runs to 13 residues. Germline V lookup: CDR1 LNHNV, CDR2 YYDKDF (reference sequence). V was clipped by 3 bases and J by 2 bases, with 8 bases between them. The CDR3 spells CATSSDSPYEQYF. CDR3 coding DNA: TGTGCCACCAGCAGTGACAGCCCCTACGAGCAGTACTTC.